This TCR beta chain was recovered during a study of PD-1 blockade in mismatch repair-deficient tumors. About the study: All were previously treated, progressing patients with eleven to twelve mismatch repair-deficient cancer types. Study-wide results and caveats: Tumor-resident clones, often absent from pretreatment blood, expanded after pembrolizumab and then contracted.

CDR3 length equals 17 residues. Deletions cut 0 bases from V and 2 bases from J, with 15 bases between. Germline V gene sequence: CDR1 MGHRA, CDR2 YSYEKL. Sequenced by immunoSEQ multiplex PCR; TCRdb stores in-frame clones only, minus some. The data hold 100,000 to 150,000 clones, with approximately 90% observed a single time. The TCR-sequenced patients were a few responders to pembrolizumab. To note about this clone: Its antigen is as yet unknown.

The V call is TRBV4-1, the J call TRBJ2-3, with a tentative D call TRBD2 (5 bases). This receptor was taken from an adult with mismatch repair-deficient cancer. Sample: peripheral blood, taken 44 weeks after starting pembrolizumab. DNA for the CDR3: TGCGCCAGCAGCCAAGATCACGACTATAAATCCACAGATACGCAGTATTTT. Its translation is CASSQDHDYKSTDTQYF.